This is a list of T cell receptor beta chains from one sample in a study of shared clonotypes between healthy human individuals. Some clones are missing from TCRdb's copy, which holds only in-frame ones; the method was immunoSEQ multiplex PCR. The profile shows around 690,000 clones, about 92% of them singletons. The sequencing sample was made of memory CD8+ T cells from PBMCs. These receptors originate from a man younger than 35 in good health. Some clones in this sample may be carry-over from other donors' samples. Each CDR3 is given with its conserved first and last residue. A D gene is named only where the DNA matches it firmly. The size of a clone is reported for some rows only, either as once, few or many, or as a class for expanded clones.

V gene	J gene	clone size	D gene	CDR3 DNA	CDR3 protein
TRBV10-2	TRBJ2-2	.	.	TGCGCCAGCAGTAGCTTTTGGGGGGAGCTGTTTTTT	CASSSFWGELFF
TRBV7-9	TRBJ2-7	.	TRBD2	TGTGCCAGCAGCTTGGGTGTTGCGGGAGTGGTCGAGCAGTACTTC	CASSLGVAGVVEQYF
TRBV7-8	TRBJ1-2	.	.	TGTGCCAGCAGCTTAGCGCAAGCAGGCCCCATGGATGGCTACACCTTC	CASSLAQAGPMDGYTF
TRBV4-3	TRBJ2-7	.	.	TGCGCCAGCAGCCAAGGTAGAGTTTCCTACGAGCAGTACTTC	CASSQGRVSYEQYF
TRBV11-1	TRBJ2-3	.	TRBD2	TGTGCCAGCAGCTTACTAGCGGCAAGCACAGATACGCAGTATTTT	CASSLLAASTDTQYF
TRBV29-1	TRBJ1-2	.	TRBD1	TGCAGCGTAGAGGGACAGACTGTCTGGGGCTACACCTTC	CSVEGQTVWGYTF
TRBV15	TRBJ2-5	.	.	TGTGCCACCAGCATGACCGGGGGCGAAGAGACCCAGTACTTC	CATSMTGGEETQYF
TRBV7-9	TRBJ2-3	.	.	TGTGCCAGCAGCCAGGACGGAGAGTTGGCAAATACGCAGTATTTT	CASSQDGELANTQYF
TRBV5-1	TRBJ2-5	.	.	TGCGCCAGCAGCTTAACTTCTAGGGGATTGTTTGGTGAGACCCAGTACTTC	CASSLTSRGLFGETQYF
TRBV10-3	TRBJ2-2	.	.	TGTGCCATTGACAAGAACACCGGGGAGCTGTTTTTT	CAIDKNTGELFF
TRBV27	TRBJ2-7	.	.	TGTGCCAGCAGTTTACAGGGTTACGAGCAGTACTTC	CASSLQGYEQYF
TRBV19	TRBJ1-5	.	.	TGTGCCAGTAGTCTTGAATTCAGCAATCAGCCCCAGCATTTT	CASSLEFSNQPQHF
TRBV4-1	TRBJ1-1	.	.	TGCGCCAGCAGCCAAGATCAGTACACGGGGGCGGACACTGAAGCTTTCTTT	CASSQDQYTGADTEAFF
TRBV2	TRBJ2-7	.	.	TGTGCCAGCAGTGAACCCCCGCCCTACGAGCAGTACTTC	CASSEPPPYEQYF
TRBV29-1	TRBJ2-7	.	TRBD2	TGCAGCGTTGAAGGAGGTACTAGCGGTACCTACGAGCAGTACTTC	CSVEGGTSGTYEQYF
TRBV27	TRBJ2-7	.	.	TGTGCCAGCAGTCCCCCTGGGCGGGGGCCCTACGAGCAGTACTTC	CASSPPGRGPYEQYF
TRBV7-8	TRBJ2-4	.	.	TGTGCCAGCAGCTTAGCGGGGGGTTTCCGCATTCAGTACTTC	CASSLAGGFRIQYF
TRBV30	TRBJ1-5	.	.	TGTGCCTGGAGTGTAGACACAAATCAGCCCCAGCATTTT	CAWSVDTNQPQHF
TRBV9	TRBJ1-2	.	.	TGTGCCAGCAGCGGCCGGTATGGGGCTCAGGGATCTAACACCTATGGCTACACCTTC	CASSGRYGAQGSNTYGYTF
TRBV7-2	TRBJ2-2	.	.	TGTGCCATTCCACCGCCAGCGGTTAACACCGGGGAGCTGTTTTTT	CAIPPPAVNTGELFF
TRBV27	TRBJ2-1	.	.	TGTGCCAGCAGTTGGGTTCCGGGACTCCGGATCTTC	CASSWVPGLRIF
TRBV27	TRBJ2-1	.	.	TGTGCCAGCAGTTTATCGGGTAGCTCCTACAATGAGCAGTTCTTC	CASSLSGSSYNEQFF
TRBV27	TRBJ2-1	.	TRBD2	TGTGCCAGCACCGGGACTAGCGGGTCCTACAATGAGCAGTTCTTC	CASTGTSGSYNEQFF
TRBV5-5	TRBJ1-2	.	.	TGTGCCAGCAGCTCGGTTGGTACACCCTATGGCTACACCTTC	CASSSVGTPYGYTF
TRBV7-9	TRBJ2-2	.	.	TGTGCCAGCAGCCAGGGGATCGGGGAGCTGTTTTTT	CASSQGIGELFF
TRBV2	TRBJ1-5	.	.	TGTGCCAGCAGTGAATTAGGTGGCAGCCCGGACGATCAGCCCCAGCATTTT	CASSELGGSPDDQPQHF
TRBV7-2	TRBJ1-3	.	TRBD1	TGTGCCAGCAGCGGGATGAACAGGGGCTCTGGAAACACCATATATTTT	CASSGMNRGSGNTIYF
TRBV7-9	TRBJ1-4	once	.	TGTGCCAGCAGCCATCGGGACCCGAGGGAAAAACTGTTTTTT	CASSHRDPREKLFF
TRBV9	TRBJ2-1	.	TRBD2	TGTGCCAGCAGCGCGAAAGGACTAGCGACGGGGAATGAGCAGTTCTTC	CASSAKGLATGNEQFF
TRBV28	TRBJ2-3	.	TRBD2	TGTGCCACCTATCAACTAGCGGGAGAGGCAGATACGCAGTATTTT	CATYQLAGEADTQYF
TRBV27	TRBJ1-1	.	TRBD1	TGTGCCAGCAGCCCCTGGGAGACAGGGGTAGGGGCTTTCTTT	CASSPWETGVGAFF
TRBV5-1	TRBJ1-4	.	.	TGCGCCAGCAGCTTGGAGATACAAGATGAAAAACTGTTTTTT	CASSLEIQDEKLFF
TRBV9	TRBJ2-2	.	.	TGTGCCAGCAGCCAACGGGGTAAGGCCGCCCCTACCGGGGAGCTGTTTTTT	CASSQRGKAAPTGELFF
TRBV9	TRBJ1-2	.	TRBD1	TGTGCCAGCAGCGTAGGACAGGGGGCCTGGTATGGCTACACCTTC	CASSVGQGAWYGYTF
TRBV6-6	TRBJ2-3	.	.	TGTGCCAGCTCGGCCGATACGCAGTATTTT	CASSADTQYF
TRBV19	TRBJ2-5	.	.	TGTGCCAGTAGTATAGATTTGAGGGGGGATCGAGAGACCCAGTACTTC	CASSIDLRGDRETQYF
TRBV4-1	TRBJ2-7	few	.	TGCGCCAGCAGCCAAGGGCTGGGGTACGAGCAGTACTTC	CASSQGLGYEQYF
TRBV30	TRBJ2-7	.	.	TGTGCCTGGAGGGAAGGGGCCGAGCAGTACTTC	CAWREGAEQYF
TRBV5-4	TRBJ1-1	.	.	TGTGCCAGCAGCTCGATGTTCGGGGAACCTCTCTTTATGAACACTGAAGCTTTCTTT	CASSSMFGEPLFMNTEAFF
TRBV9	TRBJ2-2	.	TRBD1	TGTGCCAGCAGCACCCCACGACAGGGGGTAATGTACACCGGGGAGCTGTTTTTT	CASSTPRQGVMYTGELFF
TRBV30	TRBJ2-7	.	TRBD2	TGTGCCTGGAGTAATGCGGGAGGGCACGAGCAGTACTTC	CAWSNAGGHEQYF
TRBV29-1	TRBJ2-2	.	TRBD2	TGCAGCGTTGAAGATATTGCTAGCGGAAACACCGGGGAGCTGTTTTTT	CSVEDIASGNTGELFF
TRBV7-9	TRBJ1-1	.	.	TGTGCCAGCAGCTTAGCCTCGGCCAAGGTCACTGAAGCTTTCTTT	CASSLASAKVTEAFF
TRBV6-1	TRBJ2-7	.	TRBD1	TGTGCCAGCAGCGCTTACAGGGGCTCCTACGAGCAGTACTTC	CASSAYRGSYEQYF
TRBV28	TRBJ2-1	.	.	TGTGCCAGCAGACAGTATGAGCAGTTCTTC	CASRQYEQFF
TRBV7-8	TRBJ2-7	.	.	TGTGCCAGCAGCTTCGTCACCTACGAGCAGTACTTC	CASSFVTYEQYF
TRBV6-5	TRBJ2-5	.	.	TGTGCCAGCAGTTCCCAGGGAAAAGTGGAGACCCAGTACTTC	CASSSQGKVETQYF